Ten or more counts support the clone carrying this T cell receptor (beta chain). Its target is not known. This sample was included in a study of human T cells and chemical hapten exposure. Study-wide results and limits: Expanded TCRs produced significantly more large CDR3 similarity clusters than controls did.

Documented time point: patch test 1, 2 weeks after DPC sensitization. Treatment defined: therapeutic diphenylcyclopropenone sensitization with weekly scalp DPC. In TCRdb, the RACE reads were re-called with MiXCR into one record per CDR3 protein. The table lists 65,000 to 95,000 distinct CDR3 sequences, about 12% of them singletons. Trimming stripped 4 bases from V and 0 bases from J, with 13 bases between. This CDR3 is built from 16 residues. CDR1 and CDR2 from the germline V gene are SQVTM and ANQGSEA. This sequence joins TRBV29-1 and TRBJ2-6; D gene ambiguous. This TCR was recovered from a woman between 55 and 75 years old with alopecia areata. Some clones in this sample may be carry-over from other donors' samples. This sample comprised whole blood, obtained in connection with sensitization to the hapten diphenylcyclopropenone (DPC). The CDR3 loop reads CSVVLTASSGANVLTF. CDR3 nucleotides: TGCAGCGTTGTTTTGACCGCTAGCTCTGGGGCCAACGTCCTGACTTTC. Drawing the rest from reference TRBV29-1 and TRBJ2-6, the complete variable domain is SAVISQKPSRDICQRGTSLTIQCQVDSQVTMMFWYRQQPGQSLTLIATANQGSEATYESGFVIDKFPISRPNLTFSTLTVSNMSPEDSSIYLCSVVLTASSGANVLTFGAGSRLTVL.